One sample yielded the 4 T cell receptor beta chains listed below, sequenced in a study of T cells in women clearing cervical HPV infection. Generated by immunoSEQ multiplex PCR, the TCRdb table keeps only in-frame clones and is missing some. Across fewer than 30,000 clones, the top ten clones capture about 5% of the sample. Input material: blood buffy coat. The receptors were gathered from a woman between 18 and 75 years old with a cervical HPV16 infection that either progressed to CIN3+ or cleared (not recorded which).

As to this clone: With the read ending 3 residues before the CDR3 end, the germline J gene is used to fill in that end. The rearrangement uses TRBV20-1 and TRBJ2-1; possible D gene TRBD2, 6 bases. In germline, CDR1 is DFQATT, CDR2 SNEGSKA (reference sequence). Trimming removed 0 bases at V and 4 bases at J, with 16 bases between. The CDR3 totals 16 residues. The CDR3 loop reads CSARDFSAGRYNEQFF. The sequenced CDR3 bases are TGCAGTGCTAGAGATTTCTCAGCGGGCCGTTACAATGAG.

With regard to this clone: The junction departs from germline at one end; a sequencing error may be responsible. Read coverage stops 3 residues before the CDR3 terminus; the germline J gene supplies the remainder. The chain has TRBV19 and TRBJ2-3; 10 bases line up with TRBD1. This CDR3 is 14 amino acids long. CDR1 and CDR2 from the germline V gene are LNHDA and SQIVND (reference sequence). The CDR3 spells CASSTGTGAETQYF. The CDR3 DNA, read in part, is TGTGCCAGCTCCACCGGGACAGGGGCAGAGACG.

In the case of this clone: The read terminates 3 residues before the CDR3 end, so the remaining end is supplied by the germline J gene. The V and J genes are TRBV30 and TRBJ1-5, with D perhaps matching TRBD1 (6 bases). The V gene's germline CDR1 is GTSNPN and CDR2 SVGIG (reference sequence). V dropped 4 bases and J dropped 5 bases, with 15 bases sitting between them. The CDR3 has 14 amino acids. CDR3 DNA, as far as it was read: TGTGCCTGGAATGGGGGCGCAGAGGATCAGCCC. Translation gives CAWNGGAEDQP. The entire CDR3 reads CAWNGGAEDQPQHF. Full variable domain (outside the CDR3, taken from reference TRBV30 and TRBJ1-5): SQTIHQWPATLVQPVGSPLSLECTVEGTSNPNLYWYRQAAGRGLQLLFYSVGIGQISSEVPQNLSASRPQDRQFILSSKKLLLSDSGFYLCAWNGGAEDQPQHFGDGTRLSIL.

About this clone itself: The CDR3 extends 3 residues past the end of the read, so its final part is completed from the germline J gene. J is TRBJ2-7 and V is TRBV20-1; tentatively, D is TRBD2 (6 bases). The germline CDR1 and CDR2 sequences are DFQATT and SNEGSKA (reference sequence). Trimming shortened V by 5 bases and J by 3 bases, and 14 bases separated the two germline ends. CDR3 length equals 13 residues. CDR3 sequence: CSAPGTGLYEQYF. Partial CDR3 DNA: TGCAGTGCTCCCGGGACTGGGCTCTACGAG.